This T cell receptor beta chain was captured by sequencing in a study of blood T cells in healthy people across ages. For the study at large: Template switching recovered approximately one barcoded beta molecule for every two T cells.

This CDR3 has 16 residues. After removal of 2 bases from V and 4 bases from J, the junction contained 4 bases not matched to a gene. Per germline, CDR1 SGHAT and CDR2 FQNNGV. The authors ran a second PCR of roughly 6 to 11 cycles using a sample-barcoded 5' primer and a J-beta primer mix. TCRdb redid the calling of the 5' RACE reads with MiXCR, one entry per CDR3 protein. The sample records 750,000 to 950,000 distinct CDR3 sequences, 25% to 30% being singletons. These sequences were also reported in another study, on T cells of mothers and their children.

Sequencing was carried out using blood. The clonotype originates from a boy aged 5-17 years in good health. V is TRBV11-2 and J is TRBJ2-5, with TRBD2 matching over 13 bases. In DNA, the CDR3 is TGTGCCAGCAGCTTATTTAGACTAGCGGGGGGAGAGACCCAGTACTTC. Encoded protein: CASSLFRLAGGETQYF.